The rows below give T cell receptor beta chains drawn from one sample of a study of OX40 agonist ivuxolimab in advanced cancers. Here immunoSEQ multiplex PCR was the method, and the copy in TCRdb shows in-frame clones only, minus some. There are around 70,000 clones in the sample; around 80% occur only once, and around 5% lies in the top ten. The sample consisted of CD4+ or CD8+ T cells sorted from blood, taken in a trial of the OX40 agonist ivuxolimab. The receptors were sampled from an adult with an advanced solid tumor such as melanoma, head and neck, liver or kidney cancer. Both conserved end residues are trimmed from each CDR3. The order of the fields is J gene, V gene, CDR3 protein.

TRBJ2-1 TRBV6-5 ASGSTGVNEQF
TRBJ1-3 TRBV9 ASSVAGTGSGNTIY
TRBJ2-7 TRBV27 ASRRTGTYEQY
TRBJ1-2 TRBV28 ASSTGQTYGYT
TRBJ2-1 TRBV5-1 ASSLAGEGGGEQF
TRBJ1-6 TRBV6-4 ASSDRTNSPLH
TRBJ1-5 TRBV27 ASSLRRNQPQH
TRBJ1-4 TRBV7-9 ASSRMGEKLF
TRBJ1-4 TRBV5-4 ASSLEQGRSSLF
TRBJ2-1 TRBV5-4 ASSFGWQGLGYNEQF
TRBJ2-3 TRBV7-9 ASSLVGADTQY
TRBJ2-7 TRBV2 ASSEWTVEQY
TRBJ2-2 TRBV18 ASSPPMGGNTGELF
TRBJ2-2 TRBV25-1 ASSDLGQSNTGELF
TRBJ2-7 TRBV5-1 ASSLGAGGGTYEQY
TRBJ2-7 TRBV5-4 ASSGGSGGVEQY
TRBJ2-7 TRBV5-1 ASSEVGSYEQY
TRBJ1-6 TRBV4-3 ASSQEVGDRPNSPLH
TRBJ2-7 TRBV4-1 ASSQGTGGTYEQY
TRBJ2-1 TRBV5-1 ASSLYGSSYNEQF
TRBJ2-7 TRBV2 ASSEGGAGYEQY
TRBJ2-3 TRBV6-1 ASTTGAAGTDTQY
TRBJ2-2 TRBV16 ASSQSIRNTGELF
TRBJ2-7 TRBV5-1 ASSVMGEQY